Listed below are T cell receptor beta chains from one sample, sequenced in a study of pediatric ulcerative colitis. Profiling relied on immunoSEQ multiplex PCR, and the TCRdb table lists in-frame clones only, not all of them. The table records about 60,000 clones, 75% to 90% of them present only once. Sequencing was performed on blood. Receptor source: a boy between 5 and 17 years old who was a control in a study of pediatric ulcerative colitis. The CDR3 runs from the conserved cysteine through the conserved F or W. The order of the fields is clone size, V gene, D gene, J gene, CDR3 length, CDR3 protein, CDR3 DNA. D genes are given only for firm matches. Clone size is given for some rows only: seen once, a few or many times, or a class if the clone is expanded.

>few|TRBV6-4|NA|TRBJ1-1|13
CASSVRENTEAFF
TGTGCCAGCAGTGTACGGGAGAACACTGAAGCTTTCTTT
>NA|TRBV15|NA|TRBJ1-2|18
CATSRDSRDVRYYYGYTF
TGTGCCACCAGCAGAGACTCCCGGGACGTGAGATATTACTATGGCTACACCTTC
>once|TRBV6-6|NA|TRBJ2-7|13
CASSQLGVYEQYF
TGTGCCAGCAGCCAGCTCGGGGTCTACGAGCAGTACTTC
>NA|TRBV10-1|TRBD2|TRBJ2-1|16
CASSDPRSGRSYEQFF
TGCGCCAGCAGCGACCCCCGCAGCGGGAGGTCCTATGAGCAGTTCTTC
>once|TRBV28|TRBD1|TRBJ2-7|15
CASSNDRGLYHEQYF
TGTGCCAGCAGTAACGACAGGGGGCTCTACCACGAGCAGTACTTC
>NA|TRBV7-2|NA|TRBJ2-1|11
CASSHRSWQFF
TGTGCCAGCAGCCATCGTTCGTGGCAGTTCTTC
>once|TRBV4-3|NA|TRBJ1-6|15
CASSQGGVRGSPLHF
TGCGCCAGCAGCCAAGGAGGGGTCAGGGGTTCACCCCTCCACTTT
>few|TRBV9|NA|TRBJ1-5|14
CASSVGGSNQPQHF
TGTGCCAGCAGCGTAGGTGGGTCGAATCAGCCCCAGCATTTT
>NA|TRBV7-8|NA|TRBJ2-7|15
CASTVDRGPAYEQYF
TGTGCCAGCACCGTGGACCGGGGGCCCGCCTACGAGCAGTACTTC
>NA|TRBV27|NA|TRBJ2-4|11
CASSSKNIQYF
TGTGCCAGCAGTTCAAAAAACATTCAGTACTTC
>NA|TRBV9|TRBD1|TRBJ2-7|17
CASSARETGTGVYEQYF
TGTGCCAGCAGCGCAAGGGAGACCGGGACAGGGGTCTACGAGCAGTACTTC
>NA|TRBV5-1|TRBD1|TRBJ2-2|18
CASSWIGTAYANTGELFF
TGCGCCAGCAGCTGGATCGGGACAGCGTACGCGAACACCGGGGAGCTGTTTTTT
>NA|TRBV5-1|NA|TRBJ2-3|17
CASSLESEVYSTDTQYF
TGCGCCAGCAGCTTGGAGTCAGAAGTCTATAGCACAGATACGCAGTATTTT
>NA|TRBV5-1|NA|TRBJ1-2|13
CASAQGGGYGYTF
TGCGCCAGCGCCCAAGGAGGGGGCTATGGCTACACCTTC
>NA|TRBV7-9|TRBD1|TRBJ1-3|17
CASSWEPGQGGLNTIYF
TGTGCCAGCAGCTGGGAACCGGGACAGGGAGGTCTGAACACCATATATTTT
>NA|TRBV6-1|NA|TRBJ2-3|14
CASSSERVSDTQYF
TGTGCCAGCAGTTCGGAGAGGGTATCAGATACGCAGTATTTT
>NA|TRBV28|TRBD1|TRBJ1-2|13
CASRSGGIYGYTF
TGTGCCAGTCGTTCAGGGGGCATCTATGGCTACACCTTC
>NA|TRBV19|TRBD1|TRBJ2-7|14
CASSMVRDSYEQYF
TGTGCCAGTAGTATGGTAAGGGACAGCTACGAGCAGTACTTC
>NA|TRBV14|TRBD1|TRBJ2-7|14
CASSQYTGENEQYF
TGTGCCAGCAGCCAGTATACAGGGGAAAACGAGCAGTACTTC
>NA|TRBV25-1|NA|TRBJ2-3|15
CASSWGDSSTDTQYF
TGTGCCAGCAGTTGGGGGGACAGCAGCACAGATACGCAGTATTTT
>NA|TRBV11-2|TRBD1|TRBJ2-7|14
CASSLGTGSYEQYF
TGTGCCAGCAGCTTAGGGACAGGATCCTACGAGCAGTACTTC
>NA|TRBV2|NA|TRBJ2-2|17
CASSVLGSLLNTGELFF
TGTGCCAGCAGTGTTTTAGGGTCCCTTTTGAACACCGGGGAGCTGTTTTTT
>NA|TRBV15|NA|TRBJ2-1|16
CATSRAFLQGYNEQFF
TGTGCCACCAGCAGAGCTTTTCTCCAGGGCTACAATGAGCAGTTCTTC
>few|TRBV7-9|TRBD1|TRBJ2-7|13
CASSPGQGYEQYF
TGTGCCAGCAGCCCGGGACAGGGCTACGAGCAGTACTTC
>NA|TRBV5-1|TRBD1|TRBJ1-5|13
CANKGQPNQPQHF
TGCGCCAATAAGGGACAGCCTAATCAGCCCCAGCATTTT
>NA|TRBV12-5|NA|TRBJ1-2|13
CASGLSFAGLKTF
TGTGCTAGTGGTTTGTCTTTCGCAGGGCTAAAAACCTTC
>NA|TRBV18|NA|TRBJ2-5|14
CASDHGTIWETQYF
TGTGCCAGCGACCACGGAACGATCTGGGAGACCCAGTACTTC
>NA|TRBV28|NA|TRBJ2-7|15
CASSAPGTSPSEQYF
TGTGCCAGCAGTGCACCCGGGACAAGTCCCTCCGAGCAGTACTTC
>NA|TRBV9|TRBD1|TRBJ2-3|15
CASSRGISGPGGRYF
TGTGCCAGCAGCCGGGGAATAAGTGGGCCAGGGGGCCGGTATTTT
>NA|TRBV6-4|TRBD1|TRBJ2-1|12
CASSTGANEQFF
TGTGCCAGCAGCACAGGGGCCAATGAGCAGTTCTTC
>NA|TRBV10-3|NA|TRBJ2-6|15
CAISEIYSGANVLTF
TGTGCCATCAGTGAGATCTACTCTGGGGCCAACGTCCTGACTTTC
>NA|TRBV10-2|TRBD2|TRBJ2-1|17
CASSGSPSGGVRNEQFF
TGCGCCAGCAGCGGATCCCCTAGCGGGGGGGTTCGCAATGAGCAGTTCTTC
>NA|TRBV9|NA|TRBJ2-1|17
CASSVASERGGNNEQFF
TGTGCCAGCAGCGTAGCCTCGGAACGAGGCGGGAACAATGAGCAGTTCTTC
>NA|TRBV9|NA|TRBJ2-4|14
CASSVGVAKNIQYF
TGTGCCAGCAGCGTCGGGGTCGCCAAAAACATTCAGTACTTC
>NA|TRBV5-1|TRBD2|TRBJ2-5|16
CASSLLAGAWQETQYF
TGCGCCAGCAGCTTGTTAGCGGGGGCCTGGCAAGAGACCCAGTACTTC
>NA|TRBV10-3|NA|TRBJ2-6|20
CAISVYRDNAQSSGANVLTF
TGTGCCATCAGTGTCTACAGGGACAACGCCCAGAGCTCTGGGGCCAACGTCCTGACTTTC
>NA|TRBV30|NA|TRBJ2-7|12
CACFQGIYEQYF
TGTGCCTGTTTTCAGGGAATCTACGAGCAGTACTTC
>NA|TRBV18|NA|TRBJ2-7|13
CASSTQGGYEQYF
TGTGCCAGCTCAACACAGGGGGGGTACGAGCAGTACTTC
>NA|TRBV19|NA|TRBJ2-1|13
CASSTALNNEQFF
TGTGCCAGTAGTACAGCATTAAACAATGAGCAGTTCTTC
>NA|TRBV2|TRBD2|TRBJ2-7|14
CASRIIAGTYEQYF
TGTGCCAGCCGTATCATAGCGGGAACCTACGAGCAGTACTTC
>once|TRBV4-2|NA|TRBJ2-2|16
CASSVRQAGNTGELFF
TGTGCCAGCAGCGTTCGACAGGCTGGTAACACCGGGGAGCTGTTTTTT
>NA|TRBV2|NA|TRBJ2-3|10
CASSAGTQYF
TGTGCCAGCAGTGCCGGTACGCAGTATTTT
>NA|TRBV27|NA|TRBJ1-6|16
CASSSGTDSYNSPLHF
TGTGCCAGCAGTTCAGGGACTGACTCCTATAATTCACCCCTCCACTTT
>NA|TRBV25-1|NA|TRBJ1-2|15
CASSATRGGAHGYTF
TGTGCCAGCAGTGCTACGCGGGGGGGCGCCCATGGCTACACCTTC
>NA|TRBV29-1|NA|TRBJ1-3|15
CSVAGTASSGNTIYF
TGCAGCGTTGCTGGGACCGCGAGCTCTGGAAACACCATATATTTT
>NA|TRBV6-5|NA|TRBJ1-3|14
CASRKTAAGNTIYF
TGTGCCAGCAGGAAGACGGCCGCTGGAAACACCATATATTTT
>NA|TRBV11-3|NA|TRBJ1-5|14
CASRTKGGNQPQHF
TGTGCCAGCAGGACCAAGGGGGGCAATCAGCCCCAGCATTTT
>NA|TRBV6-5|NA|TRBJ1-4|15
CASSPDRATNEKLFF
TGTGCCAGCAGTCCGGACAGAGCAACTAATGAAAAACTGTTTTTT